This passage covers 30 T cell receptor beta chains from one sample sequenced in a study of early T cells in non-severe SARS-CoV-2 infection. TCRdb reprocessed the 5' RACE reads via MiXCR and lists one record per CDR3 protein. Of fewer than 85,000 distinct CDR3 sequences in the sample, 12% were seen once. The sequencing input was whole blood. Receptors were obtained from an adult who was a healthcare worker with PCR-confirmed SARS-CoV-2 infection or an uninfected control (not recorded which).

This clonotype occurred a few times. The J gene is TRBJ1-3, the V gene TRBV5-6, with TRBD1 matching 7 bases. From germline, CDR1 is SGHDT and CDR2 YYEEEE. Germline trimming cut 3 bases from V and 2 bases from J; bases unmatched to any gene: 8. CDR3 length: 16 residues. In nucleotides, the CDR3 is TGTGCCAGCAGCTCGGACAGGTTTCTCCCTGGAAACACCATATATTTT. This translates into CASSSDRFLPGNTIYF.

This clonotype occurred many times. The genes are TRBV12-3 or TRBV12-4 and TRBJ1-2; D might be TRBD1 (6 bases). Trimming stripped 6 bases from V and 3 bases from J, with 14 bases between. The CDR3 is 14 amino acids. CDR3 loop: CASRPGEVDYGYTF. The CDR3 DNA reads as TGTGCCAGCAGGCCAGGGGAAGTGGACTATGGCTACACCTTC.

This clonotype was found many times. The chain has TRBV6-1 and TRBJ2-1; D is possibly TRBD1 or TRBD2 (5 bases each). This CDR3 has 13 amino acids. Germline-derived CDR1 and CDR2 are MNHNS and SASEGT. The ends were cut back, 0 bases at V and 10 bases at J, with 10 bases in the middle. The CDR3 sequence: CASSEAQGGEQFF. For the CDR3, the DNA is TGTGCCAGCAGTGAAGCTCAGGGCGGGGAGCAGTTCTTC.

This chain joins TRBV29-1 and TRBJ2-5; D is possibly TRBD1 or TRBD2 (5 bases each). The V end was cut by 0 bases, the J end by 10 bases, with 12 bases between. The CDR3 contains 12 residues. CDR1 and CDR2 (germline): SQVTM, ANQGSEA. As DNA, the CDR3 is TGCAGCGTTGAAGAACCCGGGACGAGCCAGTACTTC. Translation gives CSVEEPGTSQYF.

The chain recombines TRBV30 with TRBJ1-2; a weak D match, TRBD1 (6 bases). This CDR3 is 14 amino acids long. CDR1 and CDR2 (germline): GTSNPN, SVGIG (reference sequence). Trimming removed 1 base from V and 8 bases from J, with 17 bases in between. The CDR3 coding sequence is TGTGCCTGGAGTGCCCGGGGGCGCGGTAAAGGCTACACCTTC. Residues: CAWSARGRGKGYTF.

The chain is built from TRBV29-1 and TRBJ2-5; 7 nucleotides match TRBD1. Germline loops: CDR1 SQVTM, CDR2 ANQGSEA. Unmatched junction bases numbered 8, after V lost 1 base and J lost 6 bases. The CDR3 is 14 residues long. CDR3 in amino acids: CSVEVGGVGQTQYF. The CDR3 DNA is TGCAGCGTTGAAGTAGGGGGCGTTGGGCAGACCCAGTACTTC.

This chain links TRBV9 with TRBJ2-1, with TRBD1 matching over 9 bases. V shed 4 bases, J shed 8 bases, and the junction held 13 bases outside the gene matches. The CDR3 totals 16 residues. Germline values: CDR1 SGDLS, CDR2 YYNGEE. The CDR3 here is CASSPLSGQGLDEQFF. DNA for the CDR3: TGTGCCAGCAGCCCTCTCAGTGGACAGGGGTTGGATGAGCAGTTCTTC.

This clonotype was detected a few times. The CDR3 region is CASSDSLAGRETQYF. The CDR3 coding sequence is TGCGCCAGCAGTGACTCACTGGCCGGGAGGGAGACCCAGTACTTC. This chain joins TRBV10-1 and TRBJ2-5; 7 bases match TRBD2. CDR1 WNHNN and CDR2 SYGVQD come from the germline V gene (reference sequence). The CDR3 runs 15 residues. Trimming took 3 bases from V and 5 from J; bases not matched to a gene: 9.

This clonotype was counted between two and nine times. V is TRBV7-2 and J is TRBJ2-5; 7 bases map to TRBD1. Germline V gene lookup returns CDR1 SGHTA and CDR2 FQGNSA. The CDR3 spans 15 residues. Losses at the gene ends were 2 bases for V and 5 bases for J; bases not matched to a gene: 8. In DNA form, the CDR3 reads TGTGCCAGCAGCTTATGGGCAGGGGGACCGGAGACCCAGTACTTC. Translated: CASSLWAGGPETQYF.

This clonotype was seen ten or more times. The chain carries TRBV7-9 and TRBJ2-6, with a tentative D call TRBD1 (6 bases). Germline CDR1 SEHNR, CDR2 FQNEAQ (reference sequence). Trimming left V 1 base short and J 1 base short, with 8 bases between. This CDR3 is built from 16 residues. The CDR3 here is CASSLDTGSGANVLTF. CDR3 bases: TGTGCCAGCAGCTTAGATACAGGGTCTGGGGCCAACGTCCTGACTTTC.

This clonotype was recorded at least ten times. The rearrangement links TRBV11-2 to TRBJ1-6; D is unresolved. Germline CDR1 is SGHAT and CDR2 is FQNNGV. V lost 1 base and J lost 5, with 9 bases in between. The CDR3 contains 15 residues. For the CDR3, the DNA is TGTGCCAGCAGCTTAGGACACGTGAATAATTCACCCCTCCACTTT. Protein: CASSLGHVNNSPLHF.

This rearrangement joins TRBV6-6 to TRBJ2-3; 10 bases line up with TRBD1. J was trimmed by 9 bases and V by 5 bases; bases with no gene match: 5. The CDR3 is 13 amino acids. Germline-derived CDR1 and CDR2 are MNHNY and SVGAGI (reference sequence). DNA for the CDR3: TGTGCCAGCAGTCAGCGACAGGGGGCAACGCAGTATTTT. Protein sequence: CASSQRQGATQYF.

This clonotype was recorded at least ten times. The chain links TRBV19 to TRBJ2-3, with a tentative D call TRBD2 (5 bases). The ends were cut back, 5 bases at V and 0 bases at J, with 9 bases in the middle. The CDR3 is 14 residues long. From germline, CDR1 is LNHDA and CDR2 SQIVND (reference sequence). The CDR3 region has the DNA TGTGCCAGTAGTGCAGGACTTAGCACAGATACGCAGTATTTT. Translating it yields CASSAGLSTDTQYF.

The V gene is TRBV29-1, the J gene TRBJ2-7; D perhaps matches TRBD2 (6 bases). The CDR3 has 13 amino acids. Germline CDR1 reads SQVTM; CDR2 reads ANQGSEA. V was pared by 6 bases and J by 5 bases, with 17 bases between. The CDR3, as DNA: TGCAGCGTCCCCGGACTAAGAGGGGACGAGCAGTACTTC. Its translation is CSVPGLRGDEQYF.

The chain recombines TRBV5-1 with TRBJ2-3, with D possibly TRBD1 on 5 matching bases. Trimming took off 2 bases at V and 0 bases at J, with 13 bases between the two ends. Germline CDR1 and CDR2: SGHRS and YFSETQ. The CDR3 has 16 residues. In DNA form, the CDR3 reads TGCGCCAGCAGCTTACTGACAGACTCTAGCACAGATACGCAGTATTTT. Translation gives CASSLLTDSSTDTQYF. Full variable domain (rest looked up from reference TRBV5-1 and TRBJ2-3): KAGVTQTPRYLIKTRGQQVTLSCSPISGHRSVSWYQQTPGQGLQFLFEYFSETQRNKGNFPGRFSGRQFSNSRSEMNVSTLELGDSALYLCASSLLTDSSTDTQYFGPGTRLTVL.

The rearrangement links TRBV5-5 to TRBJ2-3; D ambiguous. Germline V CDR1 and CDR2: SGHKS, YYEKEE (reference sequence). The CDR3 extends over 15 amino acids. V was trimmed by 2 bases and J by 0 bases, leaving 10 bases between them. DNA for the CDR3: TGTGCCAGCAGCTTTACGTTCGGGAGCACAGATACGCAGTATTTT. This codes for CASSFTFGSTDTQYF.

The gene calls are TRBV9 and TRBJ2-2, with 9 bases aligning to TRBD2. From germline, CDR1 is SGDLS and CDR2 YYNGEE. With 3 bases clipped from V and 4 bases from J, the junction kept 4 bases outside the gene matches. This CDR3 is 15 amino acids long. DNA of the CDR3: TGTGCCAGCAGCGGTTCTAGCGGGGTCACCGGGGAGCTGTTTTTT. Translating gives CASSGSSGVTGELFF.

The chain links TRBV20-1 to TRBJ2-1; D unresolved. Between the trimmed V and J ends, which lost 1 base and 0 bases, there was a span of 7 bases. This CDR3 is 14 amino acids long. Germline V CDR1 and CDR2: DFQATT, SNEGSKA (reference sequence). CDR3: CSARGPYSYNEQFF. The CDR3 DNA reads TGCAGTGCTAGAGGTCCGTACTCCTACAATGAGCAGTTCTTC.

This clonotype was seen many times. V gene TRBV23-1 combines with J gene TRBJ2-4, with 8 bases lining up with TRBD1. TRBV23-1 is classed as an ORF, of uncertain function. V was pared by 2 bases and J by 7 bases, with 7 bases of the junction left unmatched. The CDR3 spans 15 residues. The chain's CDR3 is CASSQPDREVNIQYF. The CDR3 DNA reads as TGCGCCAGCAGTCAACCGGACAGGGAAGTCAACATTCAGTACTTC.

This clonotype was counted a few times. The chain recombines TRBV29-1 with TRBJ2-1; the match to TRBD1 covers 10 bases. Per germline, CDR1 SQVTM and CDR2 ANQGSEA. V lost 6 bases and J lost 4; bases outside the gene matches: 3. This CDR3 is 13 amino acids long. The CDR3 is CSVWDRGYNEQFF. The CDR3 bases are TGCAGCGTATGGGACAGGGGTTACAATGAGCAGTTCTTC.

This clonotype was detected only a few times. The chain recombines TRBV5-6 with TRBJ2-5; tentative D call: TRBD1 (6 bases). The CDR3 covers 15 residues. Germline V gene data show CDR1 as SGHDT and CDR2 as YYEEEE. Between the trimmed V and J ends, which lost 0 bases and 2 bases, there was a span of 11 bases. CDR3 region: CASSLGYRDQETQYF. CDR3 nucleotide sequence: TGTGCCAGCAGCTTGGGGTACAGGGATCAAGAGACCCAGTACTTC.

This clonotype was picked up a small number of times. The chain combines TRBV10-2 with TRBJ2-1, with D possibly TRBD2 on 5 matching bases. Trimming left V 3 bases short and J 10 bases short, with 13 bases between. The CDR3 extends over 13 amino acids. CDR1 is WSHSY, CDR2 SAAADI, per germline. CDR3 nucleotides: TGCGCCAGCAGTGAAGTGGATGCGGGCGAGCAGTTCTTC. It is translated as CASSEVDAGEQFF.

This clonotype was recorded at least ten times. The chain employs TRBV2 and TRBJ2-2, with 12 bases that match TRBD1. Germline V lookup: CDR1 SNHLY, CDR2 FYNNEI. Unmatched junction bases numbered 3, after V lost 5 bases and J lost 5 bases. The CDR3 loop spans 15 amino acids. CDR3 protein: CASSPGQGATGELFF. For the CDR3, the DNA is TGTGCCAGCAGTCCGGGACAGGGGGCAACCGGGGAGCTGTTTTTT.

This clonotype has ten or more counts. V and J are TRBV6-1 and TRBJ1-5; 11 nucleotides line up with TRBD1. This CDR3 has 17 amino acids. The V segment lost 10 bases and the J segment 6 bases; nucleotides outside the gene matches: 17. Germline-derived CDR1 and CDR2 are MNHNS and SASEGT. The CDR3 coding sequence is TGTGCCACCTCGCCCAGGACAGGGGGCTATTTGGGTCAGCCCCAGCATTTT. Protein sequence: CATSPRTGGYLGQPQHF.

In its sample, this clonotype was seen a few times. The chain couples TRBV19 to TRBJ2-1; the match to TRBD2 covers 8 bases. After removal of 2 bases from V and 7 bases from J, the junction contained 7 bases not matched to a gene. This CDR3 is 15 amino acids long. From germline, CDR1 is LNHDA and CDR2 SQIVND (reference sequence). CDR3 region: CASSITGGPLNEQFF. In nucleotides, the CDR3 is TGTGCCAGTAGTATAACGGGGGGGCCTTTGAATGAGCAGTTCTTC.

This clonotype appeared many times. This chain joins TRBV24-1 and TRBJ2-1; 7 bases are shared with TRBD1. V lost 3 bases and J lost 8; bases outside the gene matches: 15. Germline V gives CDR1 KGHDR, CDR2 SFDVKD. The CDR3 length is 17 residues. The DNA of the CDR3 is TGTGCCACCAGTGATCTAAAGGGGGCAGGGGTCGACGATGAGCAGTTCTTC. This gives the protein CATSDLKGAGVDDEQFF.

This clonotype was observed a few times. This rearrangement joins TRBV20-1 to TRBJ2-6, with 11 bases matching TRBD2. Germline assignment: CDR1 DFQATT and CDR2 SNEGSKA (reference sequence). V lost 7 bases, J lost 2 bases, and 10 bases stayed unmatched. The CDR3 covers 17 residues. CDR3 loop: CSVAGLAARAGANVLTF. The CDR3 DNA is TGCAGTGTCGCGGGACTAGCGGCCCGCGCTGGGGCCAACGTCCTGACTTTC.

This clonotype was seen a handful of times. CDR3 in DNA: TGTGCCAGCAGTTTATGGATGACCTGGAATGGCTACACCTTC. Translating gives CASSLWMTWNGYTF. The J gene is TRBJ1-2, the V gene TRBV12-3 or TRBV12-4; D is ambiguous. Trimming took 2 bases from V and 6 from J, leaving 13 bases between them. There are 14 residues in the CDR3.

The chain joins TRBV6-6 to TRBJ2-2; 14 nucleotides align to TRBD2. Looked up from germline, CDR1 is MNHNY and CDR2 is SVGAGI (reference sequence). CDR3 length: 18 amino acids. V trimming: 6 bases; J trimming: 4 bases; junction bases outside the gene matches: 10. In DNA, the CDR3 is TGTGCCAGCAGCTATGGGACTAGCGGGAGAACGGTCACCGGGGAGCTGTTTTTT. Residues: CASSYGTSGRTVTGELFF.

On this clonotype: A much larger clone lies one base from this, so it may be a read error. This sequence joins TRBV7-9 and TRBJ1-3, with D perhaps matching TRBD1 (6 bases). Trimming pared 5 bases from V and 2 bases from J, leaving 19 bases between. This CDR3 spans 17 amino acids. Germline values: CDR1 SEHNR, CDR2 FQNEAQ (reference sequence). CDR3 nucleotides: TGTGCCAGCAGCCCGCATGCGAGGGGGAGCACTGGAAACACCATATATTTT. This translates into CASSPHARGSTGNTIYF.